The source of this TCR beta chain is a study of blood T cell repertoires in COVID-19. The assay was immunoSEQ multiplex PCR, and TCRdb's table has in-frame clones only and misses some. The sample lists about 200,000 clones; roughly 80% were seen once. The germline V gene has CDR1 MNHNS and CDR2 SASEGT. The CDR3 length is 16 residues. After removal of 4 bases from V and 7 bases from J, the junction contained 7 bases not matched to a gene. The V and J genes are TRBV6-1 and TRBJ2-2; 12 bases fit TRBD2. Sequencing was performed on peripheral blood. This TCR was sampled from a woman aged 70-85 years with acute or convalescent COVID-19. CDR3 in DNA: TGTGCCAGCAGTGTCTCGACTAGCGGGAGTTTCGGGGAGCTGTTTTTT. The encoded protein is CASSVSTSGSFGELFF.